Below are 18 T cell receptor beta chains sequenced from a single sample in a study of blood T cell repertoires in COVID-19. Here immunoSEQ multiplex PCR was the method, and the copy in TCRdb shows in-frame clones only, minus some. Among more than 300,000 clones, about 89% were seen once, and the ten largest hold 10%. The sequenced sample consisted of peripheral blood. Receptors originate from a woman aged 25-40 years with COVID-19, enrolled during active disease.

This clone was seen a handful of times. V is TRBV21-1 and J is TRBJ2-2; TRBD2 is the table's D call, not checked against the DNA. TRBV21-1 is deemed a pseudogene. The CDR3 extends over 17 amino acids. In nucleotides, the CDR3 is TGTGCCAGCAGCACCCCGGAATCAGCGGGATTAACCGGGGAGCTGTTTTTT. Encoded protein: CASSTPESAGLTGELFF.

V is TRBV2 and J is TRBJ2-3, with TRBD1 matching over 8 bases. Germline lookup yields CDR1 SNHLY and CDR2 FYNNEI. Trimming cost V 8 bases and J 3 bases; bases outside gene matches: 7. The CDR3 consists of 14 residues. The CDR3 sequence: CASGQGLGTDTQYF. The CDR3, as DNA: TGTGCCAGCGGACAGGGCTTGGGAACAGATACGCAGTATTTT.

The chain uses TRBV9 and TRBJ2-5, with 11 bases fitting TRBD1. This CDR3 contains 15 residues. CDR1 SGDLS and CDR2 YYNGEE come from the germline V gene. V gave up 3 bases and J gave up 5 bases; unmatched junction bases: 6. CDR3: CASSEGTGGGETQYF. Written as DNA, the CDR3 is TGTGCCAGCAGCGAGGGGACAGGGGGAGGGGAGACCCAGTACTTC.

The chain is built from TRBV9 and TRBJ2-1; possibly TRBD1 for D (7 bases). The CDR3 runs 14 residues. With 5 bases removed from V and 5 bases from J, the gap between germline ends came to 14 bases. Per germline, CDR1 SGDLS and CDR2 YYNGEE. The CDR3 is CASRGGTANNEQFF. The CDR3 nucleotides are TGTGCCAGCAGAGGGGGGACAGCGAACAATGAGCAGTTCTTC. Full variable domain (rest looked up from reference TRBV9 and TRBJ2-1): DSGVTQTPKHLITATGQRVTLRCSPRSGDLSVYWYQQSLDQGLQFLIQYYNGEERAKGNILERFSAQQFPDLHSELNLSSLELGDSALYFCASRGGTANNEQFFGPGTRLTVL.

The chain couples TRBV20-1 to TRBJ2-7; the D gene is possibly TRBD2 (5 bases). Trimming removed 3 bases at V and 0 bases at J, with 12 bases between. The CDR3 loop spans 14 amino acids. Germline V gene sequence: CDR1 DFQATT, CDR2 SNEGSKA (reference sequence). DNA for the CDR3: TGCAGTGCTAGTTTCGGGGTAATCTCCTACGAGCAGTACTTC. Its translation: CSASFGVISYEQYF.

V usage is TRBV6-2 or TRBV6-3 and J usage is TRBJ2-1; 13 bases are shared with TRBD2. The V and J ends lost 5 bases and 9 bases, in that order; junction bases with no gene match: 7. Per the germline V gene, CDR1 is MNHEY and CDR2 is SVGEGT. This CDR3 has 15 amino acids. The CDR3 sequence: CASSGLAGEDGEQFF. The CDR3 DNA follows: TGTGCCAGCAGTGGACTAGCGGGAGAAGATGGTGAGCAGTTCTTC.

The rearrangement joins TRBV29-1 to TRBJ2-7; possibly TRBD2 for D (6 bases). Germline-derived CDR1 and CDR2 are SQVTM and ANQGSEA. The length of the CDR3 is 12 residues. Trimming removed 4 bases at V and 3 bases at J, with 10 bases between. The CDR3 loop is CSVVGSGYEQYF. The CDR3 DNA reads TGCAGCGTTGTTGGTAGCGGCTACGAGCAGTACTTC.

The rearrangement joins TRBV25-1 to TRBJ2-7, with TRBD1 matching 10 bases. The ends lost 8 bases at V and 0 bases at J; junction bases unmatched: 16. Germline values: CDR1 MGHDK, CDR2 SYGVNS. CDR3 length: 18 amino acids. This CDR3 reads CASDSGTGVLASSYEQYF. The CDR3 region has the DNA TGTGCCAGCGACTCCGGGACAGGGGTTTTAGCTAGCTCCTACGAGCAGTACTTC.

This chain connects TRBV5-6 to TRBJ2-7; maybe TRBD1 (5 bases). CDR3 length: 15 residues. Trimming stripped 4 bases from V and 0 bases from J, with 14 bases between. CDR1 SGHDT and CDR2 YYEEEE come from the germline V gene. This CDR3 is CASSPTGWASYEQYF. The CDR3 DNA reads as TGTGCCAGCAGCCCCACAGGCTGGGCCTCCTACGAGCAGTACTTC.

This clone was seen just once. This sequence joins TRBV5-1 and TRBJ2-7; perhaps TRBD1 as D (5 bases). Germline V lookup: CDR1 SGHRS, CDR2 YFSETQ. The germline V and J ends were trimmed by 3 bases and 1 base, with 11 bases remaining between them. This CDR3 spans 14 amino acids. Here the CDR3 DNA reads TGCGCCAGCAGCTCTGCAGGGCAGTCCTACGAGCAGTACTTC. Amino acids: CASSSAGQSYEQYF.

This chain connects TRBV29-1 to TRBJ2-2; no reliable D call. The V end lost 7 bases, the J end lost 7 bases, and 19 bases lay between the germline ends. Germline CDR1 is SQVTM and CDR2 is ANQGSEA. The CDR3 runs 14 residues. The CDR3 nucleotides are TGCAGCGCAGGCTTTGGAAGACGAGGCGGGGAGCTGTTTTTT. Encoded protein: CSAGFGRRGGELFF.

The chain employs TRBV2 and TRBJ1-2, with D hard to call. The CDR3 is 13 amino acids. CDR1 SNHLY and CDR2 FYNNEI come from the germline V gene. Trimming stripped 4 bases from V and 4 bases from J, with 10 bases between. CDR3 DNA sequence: TGTGCCAGCAGTGTACCCACTCCCTATGGCTACACCTTC. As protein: CASSVPTPYGYTF.

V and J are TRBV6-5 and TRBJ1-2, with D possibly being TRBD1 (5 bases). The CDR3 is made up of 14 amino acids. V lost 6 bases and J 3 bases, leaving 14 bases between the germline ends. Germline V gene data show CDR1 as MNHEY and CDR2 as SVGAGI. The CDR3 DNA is TGTGCCAGCAGAAGACCAGGGTTGGACTATGGCTACACCTTC. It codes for CASRRPGLDYGYTF.

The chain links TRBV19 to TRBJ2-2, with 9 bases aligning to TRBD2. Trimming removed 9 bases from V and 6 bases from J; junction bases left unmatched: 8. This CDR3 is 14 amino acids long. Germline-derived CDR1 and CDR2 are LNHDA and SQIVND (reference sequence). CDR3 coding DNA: TGTGCCAGCCGGGTAGCGGGAGTCCCCGGGGAGCTGTTTTTT. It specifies CASRVAGVPGELFF.

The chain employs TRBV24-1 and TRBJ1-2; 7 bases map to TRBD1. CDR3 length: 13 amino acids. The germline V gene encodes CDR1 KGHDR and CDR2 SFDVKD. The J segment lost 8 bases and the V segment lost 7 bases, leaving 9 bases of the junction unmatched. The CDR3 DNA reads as TGTGCCACCAGCGTGACAGGGAGATTCGGCTACACCTTC. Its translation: CATSVTGRFGYTF.

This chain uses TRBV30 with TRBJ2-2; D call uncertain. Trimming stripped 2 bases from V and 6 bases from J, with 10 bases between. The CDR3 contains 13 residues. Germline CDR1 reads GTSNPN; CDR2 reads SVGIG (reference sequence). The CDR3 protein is CAWSPRLSGELFF. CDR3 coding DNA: TGTGCCTGGAGTCCCCGACTGTCCGGGGAGCTGTTTTTT.

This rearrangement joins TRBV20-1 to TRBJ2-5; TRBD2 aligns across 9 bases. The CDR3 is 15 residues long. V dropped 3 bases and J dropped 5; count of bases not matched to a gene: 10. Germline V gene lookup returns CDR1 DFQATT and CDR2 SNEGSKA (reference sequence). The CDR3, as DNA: TGCAGTGCTAGTGTGCGGCGGGAGGGCCTTGAGACCCAGTACTTC. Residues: CSASVRREGLETQYF.

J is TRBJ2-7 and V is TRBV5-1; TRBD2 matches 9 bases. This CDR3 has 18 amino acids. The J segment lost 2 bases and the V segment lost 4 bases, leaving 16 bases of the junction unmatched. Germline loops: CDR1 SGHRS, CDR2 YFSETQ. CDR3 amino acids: CASSPRTYSGSHPYEQYF. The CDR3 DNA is TGCGCCAGCAGCCCCCGGACCTATAGCGGGAGTCACCCCTACGAGCAGTACTTC. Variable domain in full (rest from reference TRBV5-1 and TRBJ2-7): KAGVTQTPRYLIKTRGQQVTLSCSPISGHRSVSWYQQTPGQGLQFLFEYFSETQRNKGNFPGRFSGRQFSNSRSEMNVSTLELGDSALYLCASSPRTYSGSHPYEQYFGPGTRLTVT.